The 25 T cell receptor beta chains reported below all come from one sample, sequenced in a study of blood T cell repertoires in COVID-19. Produced via immunoSEQ multiplex PCR; TCRdb's table is partial and in-frame only. The table includes 210,000 or so clones, more than 80% detected once. The sample consisted of peripheral blood. These receptors were obtained from a woman of 80 years or more with COVID-19, enrolled during active disease.

The genes are TRBV19 and TRBJ1-1; TRBD1 matches at 7 bases. The CDR3 is 15 amino acids. The V and J ends lost 11 bases and 1 base, in that order; junction bases with no gene match: 13. Germline CDR1 LNHDA, CDR2 SQIVND (reference sequence). This CDR3 is CAVSPGQASNTEAFF. The CDR3 DNA reads as TGTGCCGTCTCCCCTGGACAGGCGTCGAACACTGAAGCTTTCTTT.

This clone was counted a few times. The genes are TRBV7-9 and TRBJ2-1; D gene unclear. CDR3 length: 11 amino acids. V was cut by 5 bases and J by 14 bases, with 13 bases left in between. Germline lookup yields CDR1 SEHNR and CDR2 FQNEAQ (reference sequence). DNA for the CDR3: TGTGCCAGCAGCCGATCATTAGAAAAGTTCTTC. Translated, it gives CASSRSLEKFF. Complete variable domain (other parts from reference TRBV7-9 and TRBJ2-1): DTGVSQNPRHKITKRGQNVTFRCDPISEHNRLYWYRQTLGQGPEFLTYFQNEAQLEKSRLLSDRFSAERPKGSFSTLEIQRTEQGDSAMYLCASSRSLEKFFGPGTRLTVL.

In DNA, the CDR3 is TGCGCCAGCAGCTGGGGGACAGGGGGACTTGCTTTCTTT. Translation: CASSWGTGGLAFF. This chain links TRBV5-1 with TRBJ1-1, with 11 positions matching TRBD1. Germline-derived CDR1 and CDR2 are SGHRS and YFSETQ. V trimming: 3 bases; J trimming: 11 bases; junction bases outside the gene matches: 6. The CDR3 has 13 amino acids. The whole variable domain, remainder taken from reference TRBV5-1 and TRBJ1-1, is KAGVTQTPRYLIKTRGQQVTLSCSPISGHRSVSWYQQTPGQGLQFLFEYFSETQRNKGNFPGRFSGRQFSNSRSEMNVSTLELGDSALYLCASSWGTGGLAFFGQGTRLTVV.

The V and J genes are TRBV7-3 and TRBJ2-5; D possibly corresponds to TRBD1 (6 bases). Germline-derived CDR1 and CDR2 are SGHTA and FQGTGA. V lost 5 bases and J 0 bases, leaving 10 bases between the germline ends. The CDR3 has 14 amino acids. CDR3: CASSLDRYQETQYF. CDR3 DNA: TGTGCCAGCAGCCTCGACAGGTACCAAGAGACCCAGTACTTC.

The rearrangement links TRBV3-1 (or the pseudogene TRBV3-2) to TRBJ1-1; 7 bases map to TRBD1. Per the germline V gene, CDR1 is LGHDT and CDR2 is YNNKEL (reference sequence). The CDR3 spans 14 residues. Trimming removed 6 bases from V and 6 bases from J; junction bases left unmatched: 10. The CDR3 bases are TGTGCCAGCAGGCGACAGGGACCGTCCCCTGAAGCTTTCTTT. As protein: CASRRQGPSPEAFF.

The chain uses TRBV19 and TRBJ1-1; D not certain. Germline V gives CDR1 LNHDA, CDR2 SQIVND (reference sequence). Trimming pared 3 bases from V and 4 bases from J, leaving 18 bases between. The CDR3 is 16 residues long. The CDR3, as DNA: TGTGCCAGTAGTATTCGTTGGAATATGGCAGGCACTGAAGCTTTCTTT. Encoded protein: CASSIRWNMAGTEAFF.

This chain connects TRBV24-1 to TRBJ2-1; 14 bases align to TRBD2. The junction had 7 bases not matched to a gene; V was cut back by 9 bases and J by 13 bases. Germline CDR1 reads KGHDR; CDR2 reads SFDVKD. CDR3 length: 13 amino acids. CDR3 loop: CATGTSGSRIQFF. The CDR3 DNA sequence: TGTGCCACCGGGACTAGCGGGAGTCGTATCCAGTTCTTC.

The chain recombines TRBV3-1 (or the pseudogene TRBV3-2) with TRBJ1-4; a weak D match, TRBD1 (5 bases). Looked up from germline, CDR1 is LGHDT and CDR2 is YNNKEL (reference sequence). V gave up 1 base and J gave up 4 bases, with 13 bases separating them. The CDR3 has 16 residues. The CDR3 DNA is TGTGCCAGCAGCCAAGTTCTACCGGGGGTTAATGAAAAACTGTTTTTT. Amino acids: CASSQVLPGVNEKLFF.

The chain joins TRBV9 to TRBJ2-7, with D perhaps matching TRBD2 (6 bases). The ends were cut back, 0 bases at V and 6 bases at J, with 13 bases in the middle. This CDR3 contains 14 residues. Germline loops: CDR1 SGDLS, CDR2 YYNGEE. The CDR3 here is CASSVGSGGSEQYF. The DNA for the CDR3 is TGTGCCAGCAGCGTAGGGAGTGGGGGGTCCGAGCAGTACTTC.

The CDR3 nucleotides read TGTGCCAGCAGCCAAAACCAAGAGACCCAGTACTTC. Translating it yields CASSQNQETQYF. The chain employs TRBV7-9 and TRBJ2-5, with D unclear. The germline V gene has CDR1 SEHNR and CDR2 FQNEAQ (reference sequence). V lost 5 bases to trimming and J lost 0 bases, with 4 bases between them. CDR3 size: 12 residues. Filled out from reference TRBV7-9 and TRBJ2-5, the complete variable domain reads DTGVSQNPRHKITKRGQNVTFRCDPISEHNRLYWYRQTLGQGPEFLTYFQNEAQLEKSRLLSDRFSAERPKGSFSTLEIQRTEQGDSAMYLCASSQNQETQYFGPGTRLLVL.

A few counts support this clone. This chain uses TRBV3-1 (or the pseudogene TRBV3-2) with TRBJ2-1; 10 positions match TRBD2. V dropped 4 bases and J dropped 5; count of bases not matched to a gene: 5. CDR1 is LGHDT, CDR2 YNNKEL, per germline (reference sequence). The CDR3 runs to 15 residues. This chain's CDR3 is CASSRAGLADNEQFF. As DNA, the CDR3 is TGTGCCAGCAGCCGTGCAGGACTAGCGGACAATGAGCAGTTCTTC.

V gene TRBV15 combines with J gene TRBJ2-7; TRBD1 matches 11 bases. The CDR3 contains 14 residues. After removal of 8 bases from V and 4 bases from J, the junction contained 7 bases not matched to a gene. Germline V lookup: CDR1 LNHNV, CDR2 YYDKDF (reference sequence). CDR3 residues: CATARDRGVYEQYF. CDR3 sequence (DNA): TGTGCCACCGCTCGGGACAGGGGGGTATACGAGCAGTACTTC.

The chain combines TRBV6-5 with TRBJ1-2; unclear D gene. Looked up from germline, CDR1 is MNHEY and CDR2 is SVGAGI. V lost 7 bases and J 4 bases, leaving 19 bases between the germline ends. The CDR3 has 15 residues. The CDR3 DNA is TGTGCCAGCACCGTCGGCTTGGGCAGCAGCTATGGCTACACCTTC. Translation gives CASTVGLGSSYGYTF.

The V call is TRBV15, the J call TRBJ1-1, with D possibly TRBD1 on 5 matching bases. CDR1 is LNHNV and CDR2 is YYDKDF in the germline V gene (reference sequence). The ends were cut back, 1 base at V and 1 base at J, with 10 bases in the middle. The CDR3 totals 15 residues. CDR3 residues: CATSRVARANTEAFF. The CDR3 DNA reads TGTGCCACCAGCAGAGTCGCCAGGGCGAACACTGAAGCTTTCTTT. The entire variable domain, with the rest obtained from reference TRBV15 and TRBJ1-1, is as follows: DAMVIQNPRYQVTQFGKPVTLSCSQTLNHNVMYWYQQKSSQAPKLLFHYYDKDFNNEADTPDNFQSRRPNTSFCFLDIRSPGLGDTAMYLCATSRVARANTEAFFGQGTRLTVV.

CDR3 sequence (DNA): TGTGCCAGCAGCCCAGTAAGCGGGGGGGGCAATGAGCAGTTCTTC. It is translated as CASSPVSGGGNEQFF. The chain joins TRBV9 to TRBJ2-1, with 10 nucleotides matching TRBD2. V shed 4 bases and J 6 bases; nucleotides not matched to a gene: 7. CDR1 is SGDLS and CDR2 is YYNGEE in the germline V gene. CDR3 size: 15 residues.

This clone was seen only once. This rearrangement joins TRBV27 to TRBJ1-2; D is undetermined. Germline V CDR1 and CDR2: MNHEY, SMNVEV (reference sequence). With 3 bases removed from V and 4 bases from J, the gap between germline ends came to 15 bases. CDR3 length: 15 amino acids. In nucleotides, the CDR3 is TGTGCCAGCAGTTTCGAAGGTGGGCTTGGCTATGGCTACACCTTC. This translates into CASSFEGGLGYGYTF.

V usage is TRBV11-2 and J usage is TRBJ1-4; D not certain. Germline values: CDR1 SGHAT, CDR2 FQNNGV. This CDR3 comprises 17 residues. Trimming stripped 5 bases from V and 5 bases from J, with 21 bases between. CDR3 nucleotides: TGTGCCAGCAGCCTAGCGGGGTCGGCGGACGGAAATGAAAAACTGTTTTTT. Encoded protein: CASSLAGSADGNEKLFF.

The rearrangement uses TRBV2 and TRBJ2-7, with 10 bases lining up with TRBD2. Germline CDR1 reads SNHLY; CDR2 reads FYNNEI. The CDR3 covers 14 residues. Trimming at V came to 11 bases and at J to 4 bases, leaving 11 bases not matched to a gene. The CDR3 DNA sequence: TGTGCCTCCCAAATTAGCGGGAGGACTTACGAGCAGTACTTC. Translation gives CASQISGRTYEQYF. Looking up the rest from reference TRBV2 and TRBJ2-7 gives the full variable domain: EPEVTQTPSHQVTQMGQEVILRCVPISNHLYFYWYRQILGQKVEFLVSFYNNEISEKSEIFDDQFSVERPDGSNFTLKIRSTKLEDSAMYFCASQISGRTYEQYFGPGTRLTVT.

The genes are TRBV18 and TRBJ1-1; TRBD1 matches 8 bases. CDR3 length equals 17 residues. Germline trimming cut 4 bases from V and 0 bases from J; bases unmatched to any gene: 10. Germline CDR1 KGHSH, CDR2 LQKENI. In nucleotides, the CDR3 is TGTGCCAGCTCACAAGGGACAGGCGCTTTCATGAACACTGAAGCTTTCTTT. Translating it yields CASSQGTGAFMNTEAFF.

This clone was recorded once. V is TRBV5-1 and J is TRBJ1-6, with TRBD1 matching over 7 bases. Per the germline V gene, CDR1 is SGHRS and CDR2 is YFSETQ. The CDR3 runs 15 residues. The V and J ends lost 3 bases and 11 bases, in that order; junction bases with no gene match: 11. For the CDR3, the DNA is TGCGCCAGCAGCTCGACGACAGGGAAAAAAACACCCCTCCACTTT. It is translated as CASSSTTGKKTPLHF.

The rearrangement links TRBV19 to TRBJ2-1; a weak D match, TRBD2 (7 bases). With 1 base removed from V and 0 bases from J, the gap between germline ends came to 13 bases. In germline, CDR1 is LNHDA, CDR2 SQIVND (reference sequence). The CDR3 has 17 residues. The CDR3 nucleotides are TGTGCCAGTAGTATAGGGGGAGGGGGAAGCTCCTACAATGAGCAGTTCTTC. Its translation: CASSIGGGGSSYNEQFF. Complete variable domain (other parts from reference TRBV19 and TRBJ2-1): DGGITQSPKYLFRKEGQNVTLSCEQNLNHDAMYWYRQDPGQGLRLIYYSQIVNDFQKGDIAEGYSVSREKKESFPLTVTSAQKNPTAFYLCASSIGGGGSSYNEQFFGPGTRLTVL.

This clone was seen a few times. V and J are TRBV4-1 and TRBJ2-7; TRBD2 matches 15 bases. Germline assignment: CDR1 MGHRA and CDR2 YSYEKL. V dropped 4 bases and J dropped 2; count of bases not matched to a gene: 21. The CDR3 spans 22 residues. The CDR3 nucleotides read TGCGCCAGCAGCCCCCGAAATAATGATCGGACTAGCGGGAGGGCCGGGGCCTACGAGCAGTACTTC. Translating it yields CASSPRNNDRTSGRAGAYEQYF.

The chain is built from TRBV18 and TRBJ1-2; TRBD1 agrees at 7 bases. Germline V lookup: CDR1 KGHSH, CDR2 LQKENI. V shed 2 bases and J 7 bases; nucleotides not matched to a gene: 4. The CDR3 runs to 13 residues. CDR3: CASSPSTGSGYTF. The CDR3 bases are TGTGCCAGCTCACCATCGACAGGGAGTGGCTACACCTTC.

This sequence joins TRBV9 and TRBJ1-6, with D uncertain. CDR3 size: 15 residues. Trimming stripped 0 bases from V and 9 bases from J, with 13 bases between. The germline CDR1 and CDR2 sequences are SGDLS and YYNGEE. As DNA, the CDR3 is TGTGCCAGCAGCGTAGGGGAGGGCGAGGGTTCACCCCTCCACTTT. Protein product: CASSVGEGEGSPLHF. Complete variable domain (other parts from reference TRBV9 and TRBJ1-6): DSGVTQTPKHLITATGQRVTLRCSPRSGDLSVYWYQQSLDQGLQFLIQYYNGEERAKGNILERFSAQQFPDLHSELNLSSLELGDSALYFCASSVGEGEGSPLHFGNGTRLTVT.

The V gene is TRBV19, the J gene TRBJ2-1; D possibly corresponds to TRBD2 (6 bases). CDR3 length equals 17 residues. Looked up from germline, CDR1 is LNHDA and CDR2 is SQIVND (reference sequence). Trimming removed 0 bases from V and 4 bases from J, with 16 bases in between. The CDR3, as DNA: TGTGCCAGTAGTATAGACCAGGAGGGCAGGGTATACAATGAGCAGTTCTTC. Encoded protein: CASSIDQEGRVYNEQFF. Full variable domain (missing parts from reference TRBV19 and TRBJ2-1): DGGITQSPKYLFRKEGQNVTLSCEQNLNHDAMYWYRQDPGQGLRLIYYSQIVNDFQKGDIAEGYSVSREKKESFPLTVTSAQKNPTAFYLCASSIDQEGRVYNEQFFGPGTRLTVL.